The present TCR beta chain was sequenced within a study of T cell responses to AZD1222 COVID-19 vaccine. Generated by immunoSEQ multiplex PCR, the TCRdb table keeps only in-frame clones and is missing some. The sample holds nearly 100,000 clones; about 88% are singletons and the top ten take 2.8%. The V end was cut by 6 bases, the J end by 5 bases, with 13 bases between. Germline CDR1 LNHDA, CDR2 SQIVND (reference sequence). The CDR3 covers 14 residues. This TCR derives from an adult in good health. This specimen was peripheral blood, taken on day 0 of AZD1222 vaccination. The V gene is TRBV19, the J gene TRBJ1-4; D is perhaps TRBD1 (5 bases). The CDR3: CASRPGRQNEKLFF. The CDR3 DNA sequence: TGTGCCAGTAGACCGGGACGGCAAAATGAAAAACTGTTTTTT.